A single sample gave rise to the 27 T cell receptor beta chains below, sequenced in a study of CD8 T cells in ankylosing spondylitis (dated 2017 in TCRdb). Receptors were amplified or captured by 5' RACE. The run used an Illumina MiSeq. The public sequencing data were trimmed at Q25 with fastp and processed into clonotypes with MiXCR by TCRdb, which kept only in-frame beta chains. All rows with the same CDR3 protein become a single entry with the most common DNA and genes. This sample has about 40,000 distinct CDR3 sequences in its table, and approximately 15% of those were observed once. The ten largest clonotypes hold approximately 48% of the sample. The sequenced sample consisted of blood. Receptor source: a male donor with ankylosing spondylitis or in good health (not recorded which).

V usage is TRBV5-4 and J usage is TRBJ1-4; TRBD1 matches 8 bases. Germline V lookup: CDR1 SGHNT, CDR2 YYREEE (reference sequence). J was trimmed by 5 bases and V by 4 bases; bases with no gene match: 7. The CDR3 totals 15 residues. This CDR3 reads CASSVNRGGNEKLFF. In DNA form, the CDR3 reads TGTGCCAGCAGCGTCAACAGGGGGGGAAATGAAAAACTGTTTTTT.

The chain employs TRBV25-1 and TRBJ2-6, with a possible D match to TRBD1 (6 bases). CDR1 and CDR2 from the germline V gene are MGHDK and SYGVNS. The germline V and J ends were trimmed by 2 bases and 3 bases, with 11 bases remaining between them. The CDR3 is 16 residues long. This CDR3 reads CASSESGGVGANVLTF. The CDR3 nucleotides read TGTGCCAGCAGTGAAAGTGGGGGCGTTGGGGCCAACGTCCTGACTTTC.

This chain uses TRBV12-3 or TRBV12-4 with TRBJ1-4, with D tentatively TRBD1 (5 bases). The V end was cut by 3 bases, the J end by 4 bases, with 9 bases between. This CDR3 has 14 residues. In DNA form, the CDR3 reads TGTGCCAGCAGTTTGGCGGGGGTTAATGAAAAACTGTTTTTT. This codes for CASSLAGVNEKLFF.

CDR3 sequence (DNA): TGTGCCAGCAGTCGGACTAGCGGGAGGCCCTACAATGAGCAGTTCTTC. This encodes CASSRTSGRPYNEQFF. The rearrangement links TRBV28 to TRBJ2-1; TRBD2 matches at 14 bases. V shed 5 bases, J shed 2 bases, and the junction held 2 bases outside the gene matches. The CDR3 is 16 residues long. Germline V gives CDR1 MDHEN, CDR2 SYDVKM.

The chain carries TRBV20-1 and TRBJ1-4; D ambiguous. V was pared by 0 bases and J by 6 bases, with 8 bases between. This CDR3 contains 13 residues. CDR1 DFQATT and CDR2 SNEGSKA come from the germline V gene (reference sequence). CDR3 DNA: TGCAGTGCTAGAGAAATCCTGGATGAAAAACTGTTTTTT. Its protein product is CSAREILDEKLFF.

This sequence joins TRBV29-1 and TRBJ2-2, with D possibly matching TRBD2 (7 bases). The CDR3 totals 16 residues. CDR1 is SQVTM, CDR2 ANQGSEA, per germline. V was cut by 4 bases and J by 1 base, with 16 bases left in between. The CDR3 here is CSVGGSGGENTGELFF. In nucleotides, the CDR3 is TGCAGCGTTGGAGGGTCGGGGGGCGAGAACACCGGGGAGCTGTTTTTT.

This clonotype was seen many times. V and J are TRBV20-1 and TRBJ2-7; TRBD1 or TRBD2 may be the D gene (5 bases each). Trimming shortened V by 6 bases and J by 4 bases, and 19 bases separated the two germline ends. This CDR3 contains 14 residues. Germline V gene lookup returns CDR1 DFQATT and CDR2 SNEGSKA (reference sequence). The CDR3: CSARQGGGPYEQYF. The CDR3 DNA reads TGCAGTGCCAGGCAGGGTGGAGGACCTTACGAGCAGTACTTC.

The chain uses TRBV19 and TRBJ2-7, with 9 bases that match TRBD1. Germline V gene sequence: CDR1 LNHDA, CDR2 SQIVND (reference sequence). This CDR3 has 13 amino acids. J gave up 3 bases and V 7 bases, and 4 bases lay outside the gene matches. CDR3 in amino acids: CASKGQGNYEQYF. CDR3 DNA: TGTGCCAGTAAGGGACAGGGAAACTACGAGCAGTACTTC.

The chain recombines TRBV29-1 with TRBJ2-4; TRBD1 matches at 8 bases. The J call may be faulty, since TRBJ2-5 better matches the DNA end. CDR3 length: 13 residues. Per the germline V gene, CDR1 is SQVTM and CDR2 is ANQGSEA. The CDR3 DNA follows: TGCAGCGTTGAAGAATTCGGGACAGGGACCCAGTACTTC. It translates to CSVEEFGTGTQYF.

DNA of the CDR3: TGCAGCGTTGAAAAAGGGGCAGGGGAGCAGTTCTTC. This sequence encodes CSVEKGAGEQFF. The rearrangement uses TRBV29-1 and TRBJ2-1, with D maybe TRBD1 (5 bases). Trimming left V 2 bases short and J 10 bases short, with 12 bases between. The CDR3 has 12 amino acids. Germline V gives CDR1 SQVTM, CDR2 ANQGSEA.

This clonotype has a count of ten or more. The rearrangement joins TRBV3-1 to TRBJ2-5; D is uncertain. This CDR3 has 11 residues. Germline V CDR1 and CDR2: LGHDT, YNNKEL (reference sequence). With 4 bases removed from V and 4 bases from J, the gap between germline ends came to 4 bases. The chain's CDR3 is CASSLRETQYF. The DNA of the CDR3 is TGTGCCAGCAGCCTAAGAGAGACCCAGTACTTC.

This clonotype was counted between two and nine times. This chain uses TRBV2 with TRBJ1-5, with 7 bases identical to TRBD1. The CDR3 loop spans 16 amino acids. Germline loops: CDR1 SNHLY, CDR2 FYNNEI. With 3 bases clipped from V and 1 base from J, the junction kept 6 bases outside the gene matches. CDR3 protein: CASSDTRGESNQPQHF. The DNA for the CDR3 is TGTGCCAGCAGTGATACCAGGGGGGAAAGCAATCAGCCCCAGCATTTT.

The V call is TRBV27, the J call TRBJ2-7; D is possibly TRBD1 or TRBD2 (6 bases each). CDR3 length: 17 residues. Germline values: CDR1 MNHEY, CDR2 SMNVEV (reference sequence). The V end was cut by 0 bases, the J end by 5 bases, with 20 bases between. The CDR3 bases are TGTGCCAGCAGTTTATCCCGATTGTGGCAGGGGAGGCACGAGCAGTACTTC. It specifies CASSLSRLWQGRHEQYF.

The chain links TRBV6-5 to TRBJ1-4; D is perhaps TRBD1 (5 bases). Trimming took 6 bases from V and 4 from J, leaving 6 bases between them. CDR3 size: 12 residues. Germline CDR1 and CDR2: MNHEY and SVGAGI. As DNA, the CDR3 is TGTGCCAGCAGGAGGGGTAATGAAAAACTGTTTTTT. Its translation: CASRRGNEKLFF.

The DNA of the CDR3 is TGCAGCGTTGAGTGGCAGGTAAACGAAGCTTTCTTT. It codes for CSVEWQVNEAFF. This chain uses TRBV29-1 with TRBJ1-1; the D is unclear. The germline gives CDR1 SQVTM, CDR2 ANQGSEA. The germline V and J ends were trimmed by 3 bases and 8 bases, with 13 bases remaining between them. The CDR3 consists of 12 residues.

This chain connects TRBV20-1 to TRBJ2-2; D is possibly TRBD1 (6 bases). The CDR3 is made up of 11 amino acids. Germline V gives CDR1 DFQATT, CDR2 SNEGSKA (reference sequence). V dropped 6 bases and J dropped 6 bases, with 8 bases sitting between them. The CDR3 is CSADSSGELFF. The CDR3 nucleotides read TGCAGTGCGGACAGCTCCGGGGAGCTGTTTTTT.

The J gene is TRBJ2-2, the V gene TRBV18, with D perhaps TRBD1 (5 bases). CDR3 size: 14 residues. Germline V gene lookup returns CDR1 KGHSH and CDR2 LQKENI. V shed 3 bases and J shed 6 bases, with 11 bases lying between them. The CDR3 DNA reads TGTGCCAGCTCACCTGGACAACGGCCCGGGGAGCTGTTTTTT. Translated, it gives CASSPGQRPGELFF.

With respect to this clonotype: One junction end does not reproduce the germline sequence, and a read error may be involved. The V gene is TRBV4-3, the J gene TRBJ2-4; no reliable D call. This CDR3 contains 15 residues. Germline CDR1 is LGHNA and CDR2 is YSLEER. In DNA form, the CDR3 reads TGCGCCAGCAGCCCATCGTACACAGCCATAAACATTCAGTACTTC. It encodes CASSPSYTAINIQYF.

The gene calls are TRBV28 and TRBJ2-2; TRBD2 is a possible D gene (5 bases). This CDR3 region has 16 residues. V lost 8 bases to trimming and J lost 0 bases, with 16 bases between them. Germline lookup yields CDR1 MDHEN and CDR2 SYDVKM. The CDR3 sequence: CASRRLGLSNTGELFF. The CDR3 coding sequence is TGTGCCAGCCGCAGACTCGGACTGTCGAACACCGGGGAGCTGTTTTTT.

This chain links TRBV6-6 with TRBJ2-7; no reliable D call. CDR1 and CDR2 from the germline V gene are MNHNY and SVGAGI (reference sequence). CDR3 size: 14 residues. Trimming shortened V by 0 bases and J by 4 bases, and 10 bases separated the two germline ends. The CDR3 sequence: CASSYSMQRYEQYV. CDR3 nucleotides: TGTGCCAGCAGTTACTCGATGCAGAGGTACGAGCAGTACGTC.

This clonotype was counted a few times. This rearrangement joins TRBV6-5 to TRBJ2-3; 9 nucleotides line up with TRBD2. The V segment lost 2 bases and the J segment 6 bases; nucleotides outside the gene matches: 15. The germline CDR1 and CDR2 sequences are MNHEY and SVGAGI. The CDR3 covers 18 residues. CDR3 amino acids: CASSYKGVTSGRRDTQYF. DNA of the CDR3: TGTGCCAGCAGTTACAAGGGGGTGACTAGCGGCCGCCGGGATACGCAGTATTTT.

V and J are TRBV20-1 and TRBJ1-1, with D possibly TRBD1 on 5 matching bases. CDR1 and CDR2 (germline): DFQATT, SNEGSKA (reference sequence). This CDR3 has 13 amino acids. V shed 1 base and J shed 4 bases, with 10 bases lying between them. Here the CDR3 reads CSARVGVGTEAFF. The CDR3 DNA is TGCAGTGCTAGAGTGGGGGTCGGCACTGAAGCTTTCTTT.

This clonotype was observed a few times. The CDR3 loop is CSVARVGNTEAFF. CDR3 sequence (DNA): TGCAGCGTTGCTAGGGTTGGGAACACTGAAGCTTTCTTT. V gene TRBV29-1 combines with J gene TRBJ1-1, with D unclear. The ends were cut back, 4 bases at V and 1 base at J, with 10 bases in the middle. The germline V gene encodes CDR1 SQVTM and CDR2 ANQGSEA. CDR3 length equals 13 residues.

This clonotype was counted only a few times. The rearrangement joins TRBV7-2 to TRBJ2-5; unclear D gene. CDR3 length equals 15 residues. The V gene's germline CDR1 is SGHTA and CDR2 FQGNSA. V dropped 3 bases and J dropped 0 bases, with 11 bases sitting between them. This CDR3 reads CASSFSWRYQETQYF. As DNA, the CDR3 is TGTGCCAGCAGCTTCAGCTGGCGGTACCAAGAGACCCAGTACTTC.

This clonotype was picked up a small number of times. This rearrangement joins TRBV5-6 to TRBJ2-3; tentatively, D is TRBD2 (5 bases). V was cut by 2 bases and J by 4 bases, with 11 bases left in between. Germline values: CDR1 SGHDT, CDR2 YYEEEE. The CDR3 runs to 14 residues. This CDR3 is CASSFRLRPDTQYF. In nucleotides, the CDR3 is TGTGCCAGCAGCTTTCGACTACGTCCAGATACGCAGTATTTT.

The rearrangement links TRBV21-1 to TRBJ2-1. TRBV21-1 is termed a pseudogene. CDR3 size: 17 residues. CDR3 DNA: TGTGCCAGCAGCAAATGGGGAAGGACCCAACCAGGCAATGAGCAGTTCTTC. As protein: CASSKWGRTQPGNEQFF.

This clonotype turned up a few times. CDR3 bases: TGCGCCAGCAACCGGGGGAGAAGCAGCTCCTACAATGAGCAGTTCTTC. This encodes CASNRGRSSSYNEQFF. The chain joins TRBV4-3 to TRBJ2-1; TRBD2 might be the D (6 bases). CDR3 length: 16 residues. Germline V gives CDR1 LGHNA, CDR2 YSLEER. V was cut by 7 bases and J by 0 bases, with 16 bases left in between.